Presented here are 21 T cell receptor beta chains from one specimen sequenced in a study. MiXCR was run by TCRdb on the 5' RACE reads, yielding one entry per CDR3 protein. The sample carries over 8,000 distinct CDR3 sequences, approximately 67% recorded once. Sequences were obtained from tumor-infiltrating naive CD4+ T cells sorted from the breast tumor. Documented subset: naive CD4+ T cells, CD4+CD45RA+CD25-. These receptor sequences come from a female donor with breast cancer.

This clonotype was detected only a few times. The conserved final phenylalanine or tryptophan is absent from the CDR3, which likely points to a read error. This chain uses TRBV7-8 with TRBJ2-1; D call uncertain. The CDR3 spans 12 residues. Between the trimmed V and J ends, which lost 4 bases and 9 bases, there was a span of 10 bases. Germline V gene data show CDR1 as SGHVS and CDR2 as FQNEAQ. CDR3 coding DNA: TGTGCCAGCAGCTCGGCAGCAGGTGAGCAGTTCTCC. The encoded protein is CASSSAAGEQFS.

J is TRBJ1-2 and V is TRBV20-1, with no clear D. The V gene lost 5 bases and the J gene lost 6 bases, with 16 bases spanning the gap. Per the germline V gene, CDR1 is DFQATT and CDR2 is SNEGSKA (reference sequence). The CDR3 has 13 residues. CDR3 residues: CSAFSGLGDGYTF. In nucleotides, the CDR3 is TGCAGTGCTTTCTCCGGGCTCGGGGATGGCTACACCTTC.

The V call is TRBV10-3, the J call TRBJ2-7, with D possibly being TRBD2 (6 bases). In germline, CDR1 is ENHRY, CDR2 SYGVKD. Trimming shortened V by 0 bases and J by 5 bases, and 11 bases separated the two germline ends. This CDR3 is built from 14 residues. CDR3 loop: CAISESRGADEQYF. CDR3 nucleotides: TGTGCCATCAGTGAGTCTCGCGGGGCCGACGAGCAGTACTTC.

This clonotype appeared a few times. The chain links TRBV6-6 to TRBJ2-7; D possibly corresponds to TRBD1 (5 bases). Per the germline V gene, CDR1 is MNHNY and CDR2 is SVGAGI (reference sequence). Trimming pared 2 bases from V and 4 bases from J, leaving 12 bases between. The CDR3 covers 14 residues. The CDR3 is CASSYQGIGYEQYF. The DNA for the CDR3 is TGTGCCAGCAGTTACCAGGGTATAGGTTACGAGCAGTACTTC.

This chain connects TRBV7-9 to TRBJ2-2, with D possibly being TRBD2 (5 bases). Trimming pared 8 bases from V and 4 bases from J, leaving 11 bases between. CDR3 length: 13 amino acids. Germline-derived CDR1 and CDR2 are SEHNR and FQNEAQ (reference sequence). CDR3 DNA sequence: TGTGCCAGCCTCTGGGCGGGCACCGGGGAGCTGTTTTTT. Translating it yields CASLWAGTGELFF. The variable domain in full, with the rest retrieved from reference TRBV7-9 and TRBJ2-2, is DTGVSQNPRHKITKRGQNVTFRCDPISEHNRLYWYRQTLGQGPEFLTYFQNEAQLEKSRLLSDRFSAERPKGSFSTLEIQRTEQGDSAMYLCASLWAGTGELFFGEGSRLTVL.

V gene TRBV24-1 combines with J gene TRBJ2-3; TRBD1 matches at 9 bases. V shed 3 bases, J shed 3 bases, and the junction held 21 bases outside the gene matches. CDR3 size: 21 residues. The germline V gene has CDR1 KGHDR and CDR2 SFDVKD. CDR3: CATSDPRGPSGQGFGTDTQYF. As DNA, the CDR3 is TGTGCCACCAGTGATCCCAGAGGGCCCTCGGGACAGGGTTTTGGAACAGATACGCAGTATTTT.

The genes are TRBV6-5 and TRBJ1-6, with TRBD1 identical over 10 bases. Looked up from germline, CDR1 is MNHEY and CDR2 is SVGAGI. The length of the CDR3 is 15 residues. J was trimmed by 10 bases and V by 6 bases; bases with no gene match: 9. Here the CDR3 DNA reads TGTGCCAGCAGCTACGATGGGGACAGGGGATCACCCCTCCACTTT. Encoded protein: CASSYDGDRGSPLHF.

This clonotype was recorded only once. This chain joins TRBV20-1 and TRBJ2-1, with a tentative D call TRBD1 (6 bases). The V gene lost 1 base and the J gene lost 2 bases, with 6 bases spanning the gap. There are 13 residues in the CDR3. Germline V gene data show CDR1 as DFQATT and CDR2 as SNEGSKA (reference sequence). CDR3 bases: TGCAGTGCTAGAGGGACAGCCTACAATGAGCAGTTCTTC. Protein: CSARGTAYNEQFF.

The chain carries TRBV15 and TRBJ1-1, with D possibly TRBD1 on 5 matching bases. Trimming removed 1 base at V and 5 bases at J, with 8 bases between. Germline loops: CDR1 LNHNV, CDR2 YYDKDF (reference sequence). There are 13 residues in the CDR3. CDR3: CATSRGGFTEAFF. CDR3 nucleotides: TGTGCCACCAGCAGAGGGGGCTTTACTGAAGCTTTCTTT.

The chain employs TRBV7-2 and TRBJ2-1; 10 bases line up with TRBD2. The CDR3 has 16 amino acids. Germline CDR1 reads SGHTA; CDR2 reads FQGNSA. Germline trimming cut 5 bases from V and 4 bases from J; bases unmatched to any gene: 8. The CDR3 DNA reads TGTGCCAGCAGCCACGACGGGACTAGCGCGTACAATGAGCAGTTCTTC. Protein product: CASSHDGTSAYNEQFF.

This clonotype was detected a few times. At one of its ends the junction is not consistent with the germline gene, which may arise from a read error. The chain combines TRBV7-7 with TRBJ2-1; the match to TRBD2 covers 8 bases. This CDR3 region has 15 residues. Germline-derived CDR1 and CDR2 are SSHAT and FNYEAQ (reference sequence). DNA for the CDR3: TGTGCTAGCAGCTTAGTTGCGGGGGGCTACAATGAGCAGTTCTTC. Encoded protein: CASSLVAGGYNEQFF.

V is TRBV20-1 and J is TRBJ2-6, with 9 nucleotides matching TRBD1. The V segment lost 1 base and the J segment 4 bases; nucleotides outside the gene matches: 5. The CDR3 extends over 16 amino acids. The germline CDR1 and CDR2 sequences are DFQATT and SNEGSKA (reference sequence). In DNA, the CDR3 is TGCAGTGCTAGAGGACAGGGGGGGTCAGGGGCCAACGTCCTGACTTTC. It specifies CSARGQGGSGANVLTF.

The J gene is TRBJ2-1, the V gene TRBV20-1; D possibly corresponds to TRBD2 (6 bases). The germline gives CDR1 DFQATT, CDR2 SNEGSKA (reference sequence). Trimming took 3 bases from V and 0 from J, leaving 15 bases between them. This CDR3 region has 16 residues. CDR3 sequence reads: CSARVSGVSSYNEQFF. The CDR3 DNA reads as TGCAGTGCTAGGGTGTCGGGGGTTAGCTCCTACAATGAGCAGTTCTTC.

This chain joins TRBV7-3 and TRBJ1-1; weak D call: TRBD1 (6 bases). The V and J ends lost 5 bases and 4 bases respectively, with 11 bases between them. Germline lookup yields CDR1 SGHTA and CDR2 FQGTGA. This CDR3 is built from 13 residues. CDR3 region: CASSPQGGTEAFF. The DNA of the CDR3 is TGTGCCAGCAGCCCACAGGGCGGCACTGAAGCTTTCTTT. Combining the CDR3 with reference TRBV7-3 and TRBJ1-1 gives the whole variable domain GAGVSQTPSNKVTEKGKYVELRCDPISGHTALYWYRQSLGQGPEFLIYFQGTGAADDSGLPNDRFFAVRPEGSVSTLKIQRTERGDSAVYLCASSPQGGTEAFFGQGTRLTVV.

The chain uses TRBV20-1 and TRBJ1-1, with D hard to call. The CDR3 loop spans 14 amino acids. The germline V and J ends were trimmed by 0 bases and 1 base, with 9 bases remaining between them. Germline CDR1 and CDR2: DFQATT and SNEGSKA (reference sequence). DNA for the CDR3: TGCAGTGCTAGAGATCCGCCGAGGAACACTGAAGCTTTCTTT. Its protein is CSARDPPRNTEAFF.

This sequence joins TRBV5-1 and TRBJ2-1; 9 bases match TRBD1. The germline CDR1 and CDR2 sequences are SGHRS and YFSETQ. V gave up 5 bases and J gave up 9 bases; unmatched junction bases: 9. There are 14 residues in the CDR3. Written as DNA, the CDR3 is TGCGCCAGCAGTATTTACAGGGGGCAGAGTGAGCAGTTCTTC. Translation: CASSIYRGQSEQFF.

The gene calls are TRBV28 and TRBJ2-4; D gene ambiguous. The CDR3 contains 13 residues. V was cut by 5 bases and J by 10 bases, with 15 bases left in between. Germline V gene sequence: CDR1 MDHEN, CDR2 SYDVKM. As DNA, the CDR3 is TGTGCCAGCAGTGCGCCTAACCCCCCAATTCAGTACTTC. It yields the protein CASSAPNPPIQYF. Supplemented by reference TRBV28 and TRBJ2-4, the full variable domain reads DVKVTQSSRYLVKRTGEKVFLECVQDMDHENMFWYRQDPGLGLRLIYFSYDVKMKEKGDIPEGYSVSREKKERFSLILESASTNQTSMYLCASSAPNPPIQYFGAGTRLSVL.

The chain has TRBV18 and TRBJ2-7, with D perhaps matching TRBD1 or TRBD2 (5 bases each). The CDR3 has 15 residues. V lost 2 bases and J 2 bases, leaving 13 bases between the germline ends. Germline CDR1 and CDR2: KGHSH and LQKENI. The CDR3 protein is CASSPNGATTYEQYF. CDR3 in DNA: TGTGCCAGCTCACCAAACGGGGCCACAACCTACGAGCAGTACTTC.

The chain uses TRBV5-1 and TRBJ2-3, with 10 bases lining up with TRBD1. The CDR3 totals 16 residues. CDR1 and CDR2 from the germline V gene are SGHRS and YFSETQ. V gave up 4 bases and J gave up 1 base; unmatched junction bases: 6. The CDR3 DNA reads TGCGCCAGCAGCCCCTTCGGACAGGGGGGCACAGATACGCAGTATTTT. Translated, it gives CASSPFGQGGTDTQYF.

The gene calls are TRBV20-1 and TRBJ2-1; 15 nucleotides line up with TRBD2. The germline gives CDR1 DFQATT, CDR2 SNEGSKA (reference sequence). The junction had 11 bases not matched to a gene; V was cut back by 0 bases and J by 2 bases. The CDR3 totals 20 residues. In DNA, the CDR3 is TGCAGTGCTAGAGATAAAGGACTAGCGGGAGGGCCGTTGGCCTACAATGAGCAGTTCTTC. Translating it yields CSARDKGLAGGPLAYNEQFF.

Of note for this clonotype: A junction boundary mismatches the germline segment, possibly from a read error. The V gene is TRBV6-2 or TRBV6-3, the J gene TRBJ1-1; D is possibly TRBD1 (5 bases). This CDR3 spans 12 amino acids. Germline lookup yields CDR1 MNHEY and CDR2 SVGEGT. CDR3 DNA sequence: TGTGTCAGCAGGAACCCATCAGGGGAAGCTTTCTTT. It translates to CVSRNPSGEAFF.